This T cell receptor beta chain appears in the sequencing data of a study of neurological immune-mediated disorders (dated by TCRdb to 2018 to 2020). Concerning the study at large: Using UMI-based sequencing, the study compared peripheral blood TCR-beta repertoires from patients with HTLV-I-associated myelopathy (HAM/TSP), patients with multiple sclerosis, and healthy controls. The cohort comprised 60 to 75 subjects: roughly 15 HAM/TSP patients, 35 or so multiple sclerosis patients and around 20 healthy controls. Longitudinal HAM/TSP and healthy donors had 3 time-points each (about 3-40 month intervals). The approximately 100 TCR-beta libraries included longitudinal samples, technical triplicates and paired sorted CD4+ and CD8+ T-cell subsets alongside PBMC samples.

From a lookup of the germline V gene, CDR1 and CDR2 are ENHRY and SYGVKD. CDR3 length: 12 amino acids, cysteine to phenylalanine. Here the CDR3 DNA is all that survives: 36 bases in frame from base 1. The V and J ends are trimmed by 4 bases and 5 bases, leaving 8 bases between them. General conclusions and limits of the study: Across subjects, expanded clones never shared an identical CDR3 amino acid sequence, which suggests that the TCR-beta repertoires in every group were private. TCR clonal expansion was highest in HAM/TSP patients and lowest in MS patients, with MS patients falling below even healthy controls.

cDNA synthesis used template-switch 5'RACE with a primer carrying a 10-nucleotide random unique molecular identifier tagging each TCR transcript. Every sequencing run covered 15-18 subjects and yielded more than 180 million TCR-beta sequences. The RNeasy kit was used to extract total RNA. The KAPA Real-time Library Amplification kit was used to amplify TCR-beta VDJ regions with primers targeting the TCR constant region and the 5'RACE anchor. Sample indexes and Illumina adaptors were added in a first PCR, after which library yield was increased in a second PCR. After purification with Ampure beads, the TCR product of roughly 650 bp was size-selected on a 2% E-gel SizeSelection system. Library quality was checked on a Bioanalyzer, concentration was measured with Qubit, and libraries were quantified with the Kapa Library Quantification kit before pooling. Libraries were sequenced paired-end 2 x 150 bp on an Illumina HiSeq 2500. To increase sequence diversity, 25-30% phiX was spiked into each library pool. The published analysis was carried out like this. The quality-filtered reads were processed with the UMI-based MiGEC pipeline, whose error correction step removed more than 75% of the raw TCR sequences. VDJ genes were aligned to IMGT germline references, and clonotypes were defined by unique CDR3 amino acid sequence plus V-J genes. VDJtools evaluated clonal expansion, Shannon diversity and CDR3 relatedness (CalcPairwiseDistances, ClusterSamples); CLCbio workbench built phylogenetic trees. A clone was classed as expanded if it had 8 or more unique UMIs, a cutoff based on coefficient-of-variation modelling across technical triplicates. TCRdb reanalyzed the raw reads on its own, using fastp at Q25 for trimming and MiXCR for clone calling, and kept in-frame beta chains. Rows merge per CDR3 protein into single entries with the most common DNA and genes. These V and J calls originate from TCRdb's pipeline instead of the authors' own analysis. A total of about 53,000 distinct CDR3 sequences appear in this sample, roughly 8.3% of them only once. 1.5% to 2% of the sample is held by the ten biggest clonotypes.

The intended sense of this specimen's time point label: longitudinal time-point 3. The healthy controls were volunteers from blood banks in Maryland, USA. Libraries from unsorted PBMCs were made from 2 million PBMCs kept in RNAlater at -80 degrees C until RNA extraction. Peripheral blood was subjected to Ficoll-Hypaque density gradient centrifugation to isolate PBMCs, which were then cryopreserved in liquid nitrogen. This clonotype was seen many times. This clone's antigen is unknown. No base-level quality is on record; no much larger clone is a single base apart. The rearranged segments are TRBV10-3 and TRBJ1-1; confidence is insufficient to name the D gene. This TCR was recovered from a woman between 35 and 50 years old in good health. The sample consisted of PBMCs. The base sequence is TGTGCCATCAGTGGATCGGAAACTGAAGCTTTCTTT. The encoded protein is CAISGSETEAFF.